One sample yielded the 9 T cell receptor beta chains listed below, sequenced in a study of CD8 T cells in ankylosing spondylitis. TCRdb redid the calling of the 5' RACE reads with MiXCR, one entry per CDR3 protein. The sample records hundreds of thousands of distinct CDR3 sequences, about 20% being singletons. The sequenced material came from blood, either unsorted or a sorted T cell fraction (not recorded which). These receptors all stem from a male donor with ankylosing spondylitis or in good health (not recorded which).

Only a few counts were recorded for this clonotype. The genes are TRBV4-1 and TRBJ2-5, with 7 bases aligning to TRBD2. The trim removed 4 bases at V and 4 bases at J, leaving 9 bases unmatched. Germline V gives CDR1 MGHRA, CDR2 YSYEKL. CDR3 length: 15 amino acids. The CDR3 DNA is TGCGCCAGCAGCCGAACCAGCGGGGTCGCAGAGACCCAGTACTTC. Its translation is CASSRTSGVAETQYF.

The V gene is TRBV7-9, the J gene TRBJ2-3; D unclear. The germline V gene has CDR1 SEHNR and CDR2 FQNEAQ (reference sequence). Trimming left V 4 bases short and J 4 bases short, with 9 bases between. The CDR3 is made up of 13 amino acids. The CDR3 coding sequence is TGTGCCAGCAGCTCACACCCCGCAGATACGCAGTATTTT. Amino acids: CASSSHPADTQYF.

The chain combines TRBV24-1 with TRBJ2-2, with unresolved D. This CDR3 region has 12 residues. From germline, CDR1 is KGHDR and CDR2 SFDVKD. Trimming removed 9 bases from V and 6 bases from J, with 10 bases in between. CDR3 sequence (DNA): TGTGCCACCCGCGATGGGGCCGGGGAGCTGTTTTTT. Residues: CATRDGAGELFF.

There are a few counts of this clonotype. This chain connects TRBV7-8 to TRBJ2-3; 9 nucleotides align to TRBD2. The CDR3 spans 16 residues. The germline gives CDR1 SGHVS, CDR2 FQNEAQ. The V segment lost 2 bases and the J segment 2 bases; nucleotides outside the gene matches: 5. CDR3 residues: CASSLLASGDTDTQYF. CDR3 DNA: TGTGCCAGCAGCTTACTCGCTAGCGGGGACACAGATACGCAGTATTTT. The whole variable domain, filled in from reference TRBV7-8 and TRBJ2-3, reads GAGVSQSPRYKVAKRGQDVALRCDPISGHVSLFWYQQALGQGPEFLTYFQNEAQLDKSGLPSDRFFAERPEGSVSTLKIQRTQQEDSAVYLCASSLLASGDTDTQYFGPGTRLTVL.

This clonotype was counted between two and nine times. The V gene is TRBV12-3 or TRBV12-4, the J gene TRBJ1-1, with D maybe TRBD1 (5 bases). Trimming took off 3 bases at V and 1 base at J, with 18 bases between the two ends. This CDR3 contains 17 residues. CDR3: CASSFSQGLAKNTEAFF. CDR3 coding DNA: TGTGCCAGCAGTTTTAGTCAGGGTCTGGCGAAGAACACTGAAGCTTTCTTT.

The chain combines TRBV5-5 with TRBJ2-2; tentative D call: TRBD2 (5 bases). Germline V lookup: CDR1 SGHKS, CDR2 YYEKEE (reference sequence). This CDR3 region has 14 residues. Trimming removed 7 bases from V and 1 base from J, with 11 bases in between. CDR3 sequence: CASELGRNTGELFF. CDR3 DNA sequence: TGTGCCAGCGAGCTTGGGAGGAACACCGGGGAGCTGTTTTTT.

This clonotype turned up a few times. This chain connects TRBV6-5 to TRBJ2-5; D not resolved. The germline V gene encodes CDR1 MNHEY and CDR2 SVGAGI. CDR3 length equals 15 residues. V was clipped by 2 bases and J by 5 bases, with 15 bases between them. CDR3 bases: TGTGCCAGCAGTTACGCATACGGCTCTTTCGAGACCCAGTACTTC. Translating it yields CASSYAYGSFETQYF.

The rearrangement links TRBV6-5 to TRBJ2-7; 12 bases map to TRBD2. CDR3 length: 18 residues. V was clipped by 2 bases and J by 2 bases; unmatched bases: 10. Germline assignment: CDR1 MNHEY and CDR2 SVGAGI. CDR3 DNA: TGTGCCAGCAGTTACCCAAACCCGACTAGCGGGGGCCCCTACGAGCAGTACTTC. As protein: CASSYPNPTSGGPYEQYF.

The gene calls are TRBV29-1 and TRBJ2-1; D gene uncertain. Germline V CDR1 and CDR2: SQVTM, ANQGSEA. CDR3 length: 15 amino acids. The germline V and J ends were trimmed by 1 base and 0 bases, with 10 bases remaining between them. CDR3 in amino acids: CSVEGSHFSYNEQFF. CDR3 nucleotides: TGCAGCGTTGAAGGTTCACACTTCTCCTACAATGAGCAGTTCTTC.